These 11 T cell receptor beta chains originate from one sample sequenced in a study of T cell responses to AZD1222 COVID-19 vaccine. Clones were sequenced by immunoSEQ multiplex PCR, and TCRdb holds only the in-frame ones, with some missing. Of 130,000 or so clones listed, approximately 90% are singletons. The specimen comprised peripheral blood, sampled 28 days after the second AZD1222 dose. The receptors were sampled from an adult who received the AZD1222 COVID-19 vaccine.

The rearrangement links TRBV12-3 or TRBV12-4 to TRBJ2-2, with D possibly TRBD1 on 5 matching bases. Trimming removed 4 bases from V and 6 bases from J, with 9 bases in between. The CDR3 runs 13 residues. The CDR3 is CASSYRGSGELFF. In nucleotides, the CDR3 is TGTGCCAGCAGTTATAGGGGATCCGGGGAGCTGTTTTTT.

V is TRBV5-4 and J is TRBJ2-1; 7 bases line up with TRBD2. V gave up 0 bases and J gave up 0 bases; unmatched junction bases: 0. The CDR3 has 15 amino acids. Germline lookup yields CDR1 SGHNT and CDR2 YYREEE (reference sequence). The CDR3: CASSLGGGSYNEQFF. The CDR3, as DNA: TGTGCCAGCAGCTTGGGGGGGGGCTCCTACAATGAGCAGTTCTTC. Together with reference TRBV5-4 and TRBJ2-1, the CDR3 gives the full variable domain: ETGVTQSPTHLIKTRGQQVTLRCSSQSGHNTVSWYQQALGQGPQFIFQYYREEENGRGNFPPRFSGLQFPNYSSELNVNALELDDSALYLCASSLGGGSYNEQFFGPGTRLTVL.

This sequence joins TRBV12-3 or TRBV12-4 and TRBJ2-1, with TRBD2 matching over 8 bases. This CDR3 is 13 amino acids long. Trimming removed 3 bases from V and 10 bases from J; junction bases left unmatched: 5. CDR3 region: CASSFVAGREQFF. DNA for the CDR3: TGTGCCAGCAGTTTCGTAGCGGGGAGGGAGCAGTTCTTC.

The chain employs TRBV9 and TRBJ2-2, with 8 bases matching TRBD2. This CDR3 region has 16 residues. V lost 0 bases and J lost 3; bases outside the gene matches: 4. Germline CDR1 SGDLS, CDR2 YYNGEE. CDR3 bases: TGTGCCAGCAGCGTAGGGTGGCGGGAGGACACCGGGGAGCTGTTTTTT. It codes for CASSVGWREDTGELFF.

CDR3 region: CASHMPGTVSYEQYF. The CDR3 DNA reads TGTGCCAGCCACATGCCCGGGACAGTGTCCTACGAGCAGTACTTC. The rearrangement joins TRBV2 to TRBJ2-7, with TRBD1 matching 7 bases. This CDR3 has 15 residues. CDR1 SNHLY and CDR2 FYNNEI come from the germline V gene. Trimming cost V 8 bases and J 1 base; bases outside gene matches: 11.

The J gene is TRBJ2-2, the V gene TRBV19; 8 nucleotides align to TRBD1. Trimming at V came to 4 bases and at J to 5 bases, leaving 9 bases not matched to a gene. CDR3 size: 16 residues. Germline V gene sequence: CDR1 LNHDA, CDR2 SQIVND (reference sequence). CDR3 in amino acids: CASSSPQGAGTGELFF. The CDR3 bases are TGTGCCAGTAGTAGCCCGCAGGGGGCAGGGACCGGGGAGCTGTTTTTT.

The rearrangement uses TRBV2 and TRBJ1-1; D is unclear. The CDR3 length is 15 residues. Trimming took 4 bases from V and 0 from J, leaving 12 bases between them. Germline CDR1 reads SNHLY; CDR2 reads FYNNEI. The CDR3 DNA follows: TGTGCCAGCAGTGTGGGAGGTGGCATGAACACTGAAGCTTTCTTT. Translating it yields CASSVGGGMNTEAFF.

This clone showed up just a few times. This chain connects TRBV11-3 to TRBJ1-5; 7 bases align to TRBD1. CDR3 length: 13 residues. Germline CDR1 SGHNT, CDR2 YENEEA. V shed 5 bases and J 9 bases; nucleotides not matched to a gene: 7. In DNA, the CDR3 is TGTGCCAGCAGCCAGGTGACAGGGCCGCCCCAGCATTTT. This gives the protein CASSQVTGPPQHF.

This sequence joins TRBV4-1 and TRBJ2-7; D unresolved. V lost 0 bases and J lost 6, with 6 bases in between. Germline-derived CDR1 and CDR2 are MGHRA and YSYEKL. The CDR3 totals 12 residues. CDR3 residues: CASSQDWAEQYF. The CDR3 DNA reads as TGCGCCAGCAGCCAAGATTGGGCCGAGCAGTACTTC.

V usage is TRBV7-2 and J usage is TRBJ2-7, with 10 bases aligning to TRBD1. Germline V CDR1 and CDR2: SGHTA, FQGNSA. V trimming: 5 bases; J trimming: 2 bases; junction bases outside the gene matches: 6. The CDR3 is made up of 15 amino acids. The CDR3 region is CASSLGQGDPYEQYF. CDR3 nucleotide sequence: TGTGCCAGCAGCCTCGGACAGGGGGACCCCTACGAGCAGTACTTC.

Only a few counts were recorded for this clone. The CDR3 is CASSLEDRASPLHF. CDR3 bases: TGTGCCAGCAGCTTGGAGGACAGGGCTTCACCCCTCCACTTT. The rearrangement uses TRBV5-6 and TRBJ1-6; 8 bases align to TRBD1. V trimming: 0 bases; J trimming: 9 bases; junction bases outside the gene matches: 2. Per the germline V gene, CDR1 is SGHDT and CDR2 is YYEEEE. This CDR3 region has 14 residues. Filled out from reference TRBV5-6 and TRBJ1-6, the complete variable domain reads DAGVTQSPTHLIKTRGQQVTLRCSPKSGHDTVSWYQQALGQGPQFIFQYYEEEERQRGNFPDRFSGHQFPNYSSELNVNALLLGDSALYLCASSLEDRASPLHFGNGTRLTVT.